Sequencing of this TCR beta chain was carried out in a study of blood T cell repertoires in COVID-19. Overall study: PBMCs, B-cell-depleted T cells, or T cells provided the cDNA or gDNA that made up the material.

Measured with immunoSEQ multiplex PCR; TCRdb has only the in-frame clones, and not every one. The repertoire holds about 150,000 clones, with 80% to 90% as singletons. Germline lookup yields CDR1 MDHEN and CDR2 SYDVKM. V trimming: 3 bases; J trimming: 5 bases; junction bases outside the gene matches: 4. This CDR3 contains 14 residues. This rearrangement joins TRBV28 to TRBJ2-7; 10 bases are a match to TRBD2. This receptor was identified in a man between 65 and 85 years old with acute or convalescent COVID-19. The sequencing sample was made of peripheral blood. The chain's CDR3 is CASSFSGRFDEQYF. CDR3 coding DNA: TGTGCCAGCAGTTTTAGCGGGAGGTTCGACGAGCAGTACTTC.